A single sample gave rise to the 21 T cell receptor beta chains below, sequenced in a study of blood T cell repertoires in COVID-19. Repertoires were generated with immunoSEQ multiplex PCR, while TCRdb's copy carries only in-frame clones and drops some. The sample has under 300,000 clones, roughly 80% seen once. The sequencing input was peripheral blood. The receptors come from a young woman with acute or convalescent COVID-19.

The CDR3 sequence is CASSTWTRNTEAFF. CDR3 in DNA: TGTGCCAGCAGCACCTGGACAAGGAACACTGAAGCTTTCTTT. This chain uses TRBV5-4 with TRBJ1-1, with a weak D call TRBD1 (5 bases). From germline, CDR1 is SGHNT and CDR2 YYREEE (reference sequence). The CDR3 consists of 14 residues. The ends were cut back, 4 bases at V and 1 base at J, with 11 bases in the middle.

The rearrangement uses TRBV5-6 and TRBJ1-2, with TRBD1 identical over 10 bases. Germline-derived CDR1 and CDR2 are SGHDT and YYEEEE. This CDR3 has 15 residues. Unmatched junction bases numbered 8, after V lost 4 bases and J lost 5 bases. The CDR3 here is CASSPGTGVRYGYTF. In nucleotides, the CDR3 is TGTGCCAGCAGCCCCGGGACAGGGGTTCGGTATGGCTACACCTTC.

This chain links TRBV4-3 with TRBJ2-2; the D gene is possibly TRBD1 (6 bases). The CDR3 spans 16 residues. Per germline, CDR1 LGHNA and CDR2 YSLEER. Trimming removed 2 bases from V and 1 base from J, with 11 bases in between. The CDR3 loop is CASSQKQGLNTGELFF. DNA of the CDR3: TGCGCCAGCAGCCAAAAACAGGGTCTGAACACCGGGGAGCTGTTTTTT.

This chain uses TRBV30 with TRBJ2-5; 10 bases are a match to TRBD2. Germline CDR1 is GTSNPN and CDR2 is SVGIG (reference sequence). The CDR3 contains 15 residues. Trimming removed 4 bases from V and 5 bases from J; junction bases left unmatched: 10. CDR3 region: CAWKLAGGGVETQYF. The DNA for the CDR3 is TGTGCCTGGAAATTAGCGGGAGGTGGGGTGGAGACCCAGTACTTC. Complete variable domain (other parts from reference TRBV30 and TRBJ2-5): SQTIHQWPATLVQPVGSPLSLECTVEGTSNPNLYWYRQAAGRGLQLLFYSVGIGQISSEVPQNLSASRPQDRQFILSSKKLLLSDSGFYLCAWKLAGGGVETQYFGPGTRLLVL.

The chain is built from TRBV25-1 and TRBJ2-5; TRBD2 aligns across 15 bases. From germline, CDR1 is MGHDK and CDR2 SYGVNS. Trimming took 6 bases from V and 1 from J; bases not matched to a gene: 9. The CDR3 is made up of 18 amino acids. The CDR3, as DNA: TGTGCCAGCAGATTCCCGGGACTAGCGGGAGGAACCCAAGAGACCCAGTACTTC. It specifies CASRFPGLAGGTQETQYF.

The CDR3 DNA sequence: TGTGCCAGCAGCTTAGCGCTAGCGGGAGGAAACATTCAGTACTTC. This encodes CASSLALAGGNIQYF. The gene calls are TRBV7-2 and TRBJ2-4; 11 bases line up with TRBD2. The CDR3 consists of 15 residues. Germline CDR1 and CDR2: SGHTA and FQGNSA. V lost 0 bases and J lost 6; bases outside the gene matches: 1.

This clone was observed a single time. This chain joins TRBV5-1 and TRBJ1-6; 7 bases line up with TRBD1. V lost 4 bases to trimming and J lost 7 bases; unmatched junction nucleotides: 8. This CDR3 contains 15 residues. Germline CDR1 and CDR2: SGHRS and YFSETQ. The CDR3 DNA sequence: TGCGCCAGCAGCGGCGGACAGGTCCACAATTCACCCCTCCACTTT. Translating gives CASSGGQVHNSPLHF.

The chain recombines TRBV4-1 with TRBJ1-2; D ambiguous. Germline V gene lookup returns CDR1 MGHRA and CDR2 YSYEKL. Trimming pared 0 bases from V and 4 bases from J, leaving 12 bases between. The CDR3 covers 15 residues. The CDR3 protein is CASSQDRSGVYGYTF. The CDR3 DNA is TGCGCCAGCAGCCAAGATCGGTCCGGGGTCTATGGCTACACCTTC.

The V and J genes are TRBV24-1 and TRBJ2-1, with 7 bases lining up with TRBD2. Germline V gene data show CDR1 as KGHDR and CDR2 as SFDVKD. The CDR3 totals 12 residues. Trimming at V came to 8 bases and at J to 8 bases, leaving 5 bases not matched to a gene. The DNA for the CDR3 is TGTGCCACCAATGGGGGGGGGTATGAGCAGTTCTTC. As protein: CATNGGGYEQFF.

This clone was detected a few times. This chain uses TRBV10-3 with TRBJ2-3, with D maybe TRBD1 (5 bases). The CDR3 is 15 residues long. V was cut by 0 bases and J by 3 bases, with 10 bases left in between. CDR1 and CDR2 (germline): ENHRY, SYGVKD. The CDR3 DNA reads as TGTGCCATCAGTGAGTCGGAGACAGTGACAGATACGCAGTATTTT. Its protein is CAISESETVTDTQYF.

The CDR3: CASTHWAGGSDTQYF. The CDR3 DNA is TGTGCCAGCACCCACTGGGCAGGGGGCTCAGATACGCAGTATTTT. J is TRBJ2-3 and V is TRBV6-5, with TRBD1 matching 8 bases. There are 15 residues in the CDR3. Trimming at V came to 7 bases and at J to 4 bases, leaving 10 bases not matched to a gene. From germline, CDR1 is MNHEY and CDR2 SVGAGI.

This sequence joins TRBV11-2 and TRBJ2-7; 11 positions match TRBD2. Germline V gives CDR1 SGHAT, CDR2 FQNNGV. CDR3 length: 15 amino acids. V lost 5 bases and J lost 3; bases outside the gene matches: 6. The CDR3 protein is CASSPLAGGGYEQYF. CDR3 sequence (DNA): TGTGCCAGCAGCCCGCTAGCGGGAGGTGGCTACGAGCAGTACTTC. The entire variable domain, with the rest obtained from reference TRBV11-2 and TRBJ2-7, is as follows: EAGVAQSPRYKIIEKRQSVAFWCNPISGHATLYWYQQILGQGPKLLIQFQNNGVVDDSQLPKDRFSAERLKGVDSTLKIQPAKLEDSAVYLCASSPLAGGGYEQYFGPGTRLTVT.

This clone is a singleton in its sample. This sequence joins TRBV28 and TRBJ1-2, with a weak D call TRBD1 (6 bases). This CDR3 spans 16 amino acids. The V gene lost 3 bases and the J gene lost 3 bases, with 17 bases spanning the gap. Germline assignment: CDR1 MDHEN and CDR2 SYDVKM. CDR3 bases: TGTGCCAGCAGTTTCATCCCCGACGGACAGTACTATGGCTACACCTTC. Amino acid sequence: CASSFIPDGQYYGYTF.

The chain carries TRBV28 and TRBJ2-2; 9 nucleotides match TRBD2. Per germline, CDR1 MDHEN and CDR2 SYDVKM. V was pared by 6 bases and J by 5 bases, with 10 bases of the junction left unmatched. The CDR3 has 16 amino acids. The CDR3 coding sequence is TGTGCCAGCAGCGGAACCGGGACTAGCTCAACCGGGGAGCTGTTTTTT. Its translation is CASSGTGTSSTGELFF.

The chain recombines TRBV5-5 with TRBJ1-1; possible D gene TRBD1, 6 bases. Trimming took off 0 bases at V and 0 bases at J, with 12 bases between the two ends. The CDR3 consists of 16 residues. Germline V CDR1 and CDR2: SGHKS, YYEKEE (reference sequence). This chain's CDR3 is CASSLGGGALNTEAFF. DNA of the CDR3: TGTGCCAGCAGCTTGGGCGGGGGCGCCCTGAACACTGAAGCTTTCTTT.

V and J are TRBV10-3 and TRBJ1-4; the match to TRBD1 covers 8 bases. V shed 6 bases, J shed 6 bases, and the junction held 9 bases outside the gene matches. Germline CDR1 reads ENHRY; CDR2 reads SYGVKD. This CDR3 spans 15 amino acids. The CDR3 coding sequence is TGTGCCATCAGGGCGACAGGGGCGACGGATGAAAAACTGTTTTTT. Its protein is CAIRATGATDEKLFF.

As regards this clone: This CDR3 is also generated by other DNA sequences in the sample. V usage is TRBV20-1 and J usage is TRBJ2-7; 7 positions match TRBD1. The CDR3 contains 11 residues. The V gene's germline CDR1 is DFQATT and CDR2 SNEGSKA (reference sequence). J was trimmed by 3 bases and V by 6 bases; bases with no gene match: 2. This chain's CDR3 is CSARQGYEQYF. The CDR3 coding sequence is TGCAGTGCGCGACAGGGCTACGAGCAGTACTTC.

V usage is TRBV6-5 and J usage is TRBJ1-1; the D gene is possibly TRBD1 (5 bases). Germline CDR1 and CDR2: MNHEY and SVGAGI. V was clipped by 4 bases and J by 1 base, with 7 bases between them. This CDR3 region has 13 residues. The CDR3 sequence is CASSFQGNTEAFF. In DNA form, the CDR3 reads TGTGCCAGCAGTTTTCAGGGGAACACTGAAGCTTTCTTT.

This chain links TRBV28 with TRBJ1-1, with 9 positions matching TRBD1. Looked up from germline, CDR1 is MDHEN and CDR2 is SYDVKM. This CDR3 comprises 14 residues. J gave up 1 base and V 7 bases, and 4 bases lay outside the gene matches. The CDR3 region has the DNA TGTGCCAGCATTCCGGGACAGGGGAACACTGAAGCTTTCTTT. Translation gives CASIPGQGNTEAFF.

V usage is TRBV29-1 and J usage is TRBJ1-1; 7 nucleotides match TRBD1. There are 21 residues in the CDR3. The J segment lost 5 bases and the V segment lost 1 base, leaving 28 bases of the junction unmatched. Germline V gene data show CDR1 as SQVTM and CDR2 as ANQGSEA. The CDR3 loop is CSVEGPAGPPLYGLQGTEAFF. In DNA, the CDR3 is TGCAGCGTTGAAGGCCCTGCCGGCCCGCCCCTCTATGGTCTACAGGGGACTGAAGCTTTCTTT.

This clone was counted only a few times. The gene calls are TRBV7-9 and TRBJ2-7, with 14 bases that match TRBD2. This CDR3 is built from 15 residues. Trimming at V came to 5 bases and at J to 10 bases, leaving 10 bases not matched to a gene. The germline CDR1 and CDR2 sequences are SEHNR and FQNEAQ (reference sequence). In DNA, the CDR3 is TGTGCCAGCAGCCCGGCGGGGACTAGCGGGAGTCAACAGTACTTC. This codes for CASSPAGTSGSQQYF.